This entry features one T cell receptor beta chain sequence. Its target antigen remains unknown. No much larger clone is present one base from it, and per-base qualities are unavailable. The sample originates from a study of T cell responses to AZD1222 COVID-19 vaccine (dated by TCRdb to the early 2020s). Concerning the study at large: A total of under 250 trial participants underwent TCR sequencing, of whom under 220 had received two doses of AZD1222 and about 26 had received two doses of the MenACWY control vaccine. Enrollment into the trials was organized by age into subgroups of 18-55, 56-69 and 70-plus years, and those subgroups contained about 160, 30 and 59 TCR-sequenced participants, respectively. General study outcomes and caveats: Conclusions about previously exposed vaccinees were limited because only six AZD1222 recipients were SARS-CoV-2 seropositive at baseline. The 56-69-year group was small, and its depth increase did not reach significance, likely because of low power. Vaccine-associated CD4 TCRs spanned the whole spike protein, with dominant responses in regions 160-218 and 743-854. Spike-specific TCR breadth and depth rose significantly after two AZD1222 doses compared with day 0 and with MenACWY recipients. Nearly half of unique spike-specific TCRs reportedly recognized epitopes outside regions mutated in the B.1.351 and B.1.1.7 variants. Because no day 14 peak-response samples were available, repertoires were characterized only after the peak T cell response. Most participants were white British and females outnumbered males, and the authors suggested that clonal diversity may have been underestimated.

The CDR3 measures 13 amino acids from cysteine to phenylalanine. The DNA shown is the 39-base CDR3, in frame from base 1. The junction shows trimming of 2 bases on V and 5 bases on J, plus 6 bases between the germline ends. The sample's time point label, decoded: about 28 days (+/-7) after the second vaccine dose. AZD1222 recipients whose second dose came at about 4 weeks and those whose second dose came at about 12 weeks were combined into one group, since spike-specific TCR depth and breadth did not differ between the two schedules. Vaccinee samples came from UK trials COV001 and COV002, including a single-blind randomized controlled phase 2/3 trial of AZD1222 (ChAdOx1 nCoV-19) in healthy adults. For TCRbeta chain sequencing, PBMC samples from trial participants were taken at day 0 and at day 28 after the second dose. The CDR3 regions of human TCRbeta chains were subjected to immunosequencing. For the original study's pipeline: Repertoire TCRs were checked for matches against a reference library of SARS-CoV-2-specific TCRs that had been generated using the MIRA antigen-specificity platform. Breadth was defined as the fraction of unique TCRs that were SARS-CoV-2-associated. Depth was defined as the fraction of total T cells that were SARS-CoV-2-associated. Using the MIRA data, every spike-specific TCR was mapped to the spike region that the TCR reacted to and assigned to either a CD4 or a CD8 class. Log10-transformed breadth and depth values were compared by one-way ANOVA with Sidak's multiple comparisons tests. Entries here come from immuneACCESS through TCRdb and include only in-frame sequences with V and J called. Some clones fail to appear in such tables; in the studies checked, an unresolved V gene covers under half of the shortfall, and the cause of the remainder is unknown. V and J calls and clone size are those listed in that table; D and trimming were worked out from the DNA. Here the sample has more than 95,000 clones; 85% to 90% occur a single time. The ten largest make up less than 4% of the sample.

Recombination joined TRBV12-3 or TRBV12-4 with TRBJ2-2, with the identity of the D gene unclear. Source: peripheral blood, taken 28 days after the second AZD1222 dose. This TCR was recovered from an adult who received the AZD1222 COVID-19 vaccine. Here the CDR3 is given as CASSLMVTGELFF. The DNA is as follows: TGTGCCAGCAGTTTAATGGTGACCGGGGAGCTGTTTTTT.